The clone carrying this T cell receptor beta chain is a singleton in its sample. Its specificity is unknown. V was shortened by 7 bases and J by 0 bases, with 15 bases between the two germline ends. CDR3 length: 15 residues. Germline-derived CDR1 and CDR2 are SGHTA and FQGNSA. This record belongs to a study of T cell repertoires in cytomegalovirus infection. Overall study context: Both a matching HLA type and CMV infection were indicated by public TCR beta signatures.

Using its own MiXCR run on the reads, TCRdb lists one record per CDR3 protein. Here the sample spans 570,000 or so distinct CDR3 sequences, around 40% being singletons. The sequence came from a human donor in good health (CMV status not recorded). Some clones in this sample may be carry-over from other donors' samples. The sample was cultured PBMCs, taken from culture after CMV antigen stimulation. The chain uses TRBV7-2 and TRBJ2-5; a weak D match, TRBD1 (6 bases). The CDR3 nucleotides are TGTGCCAGCACCCAGACAGGACCCTACCAAGAGACCCAGTACTTC. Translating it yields CASTQTGPYQETQYF. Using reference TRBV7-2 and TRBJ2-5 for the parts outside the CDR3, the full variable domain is GAGVSQSPSNKVTEKGKDVELRCDPISGHTALYWYRQSLGQGLEFLIYFQGNSAPDKSGLPSDRFSAERTGGSVSTLTIQRTQQEDSAVYLCASTQTGPYQETQYFGPGTRLLVL.